This entry features one TCR beta chain sequence. This sample stems from a study of blood T cells in healthy people across ages. The V gene's germline CDR1 is LGHNA and CDR2 YNFKEQ. This CDR3 contains 16 residues. The junction had 9 bases not matched to a gene; V was cut back by 4 bases and J by 4 bases. A J-beta primer mix and a sample-barcoded 5' primer were used in a second PCR of about 7 to 12 cycles. TCRdb reprocessed the 5' RACE reads via MiXCR and lists one record per CDR3 protein. The sample consists of hundreds of thousands of distinct CDR3 sequences, 25% to 30% of them appearing once. Source material: blood. The origin of this receptor is a woman at least 80 years old in good health. The chain employs TRBV4-2 and TRBJ2-2, with 7 nucleotides matching TRBD2. The CDR3 sequence: CASSPGGGGGTGELFF. CDR3 sequence (DNA): TGTGCCAGCAGCCCGGGGGGTGGCGGGGGCACCGGGGAGCTGTTTTTT.